A selection of T cell receptor beta chains follows, all from one sample in a study of CD8 T cells in Susac syndrome. TCRdb fed the immunoSEQ multiplex PCR reads into MiXCR, producing one record per CDR3 protein. The sample comprises under 350,000 distinct CDR3 sequences, roughly 94% of which are singletons, and approximately 0.065% rests with the top ten. Sample: CD4+ T cells from PBMCs. Every receptor here comes from a human donor with multiple sclerosis. CDR3s include the opening cysteine and the closing phenylalanine or tryptophan. A D gene is named only where the DNA matches it firmly. Clone size, where shown, is once, few, many, or a class for clones that have expanded.

CDR3nt	CDR3aa	d_gene	j_gene	v_gene	abundance
TGCAGTGCTAGCGGAGAAGCCGGAGAGACCCAGTACTTC	CSASGEAGETQYF	NA	TRBJ2-5	TRBV20-1	NA
TGTGCCAGCAGCTCCATGGGGATTAGGGCTGAAGCTTTCTTT	CASSSMGIRAEAFF	NA	TRBJ1-1	TRBV5-6	NA
TGTGCCAGCAGCGCAGTCATAGGATCCTACAATGAGCAGTTCTTC	CASSAVIGSYNEQFF	NA	TRBJ2-1	TRBV5-5	NA
TGCAGCGTTGAAGGTAGCGGGAGAGTGGAGCAGTACTTC	CSVEGSGRVEQYF	TRBD2	TRBJ2-7	TRBV29-1	NA
TGTGCCAGCAGTGAACCCACCACTGAAGCTTTCTTT	CASSEPTTEAFF	NA	TRBJ1-1	TRBV2	NA
TGTGCCAGTACGGGGGATCGGTATGGCTACACCTTC	CASTGDRYGYTF	NA	TRBJ1-2	TRBV19	NA
TGTGCCAGCAGCTTTGACGGCGGCACAGATACGCAGTATTTT	CASSFDGGTDTQYF	NA	TRBJ2-3	TRBV7-9	NA
TGTGCCAGCAGCTTACACTCCAGAAACACTGAAGCTTTCTTT	CASSLHSRNTEAFF	NA	TRBJ1-1	TRBV3-1	NA
TGCGCCAGCAGCTACTACGGGACTAGCGCGGCCTACGAGCAGTACTTC	CASSYYGTSAAYEQYF	TRBD2	TRBJ2-7	TRBV5-1	NA
TGCGCCAGCACGCCCATGGGGACACGGCGGAACACTGAAGCTTTCTTT	CASTPMGTRRNTEAFF	NA	TRBJ1-1	TRBV4-1	NA
TGTGCCAGCAGTGCAAGACAGGCAGATACGCAGTATTTT	CASSARQADTQYF	NA	TRBJ2-3	TRBV6-1	NA
TGTGCCAGCAGCTTAGATGGGCTAGCGGGCCGGGAGCAGTACTTC	CASSLDGLAGREQYF	TRBD2	TRBJ2-7	TRBV11-2	NA
TGTGCCAGTAGTACCCCAAACAATGAGCAGTTCTTC	CASSTPNNEQFF	NA	TRBJ2-1	TRBV19	NA
TGCGCCAGCAGCTTGGAGCCAGGGGAGGTTTTCGGAGGCGGTGAAGCTTTCTTT	CASSLEPGEVFGGGEAFF	NA	TRBJ1-1	TRBV5-1	NA
TGCAGTGCTAGGAGGGGGCGGGTATGGGAGACCCAGTACTTC	CSARRGRVWETQYF	TRBD1	TRBJ2-5	TRBV20-1	NA
TGCGCCAGCAGCCAAGCCGTGACAGGTATCTACGAGCAGTACTTC	CASSQAVTGIYEQYF	NA	TRBJ2-7	TRBV4-1	NA
TGTGCCAGTAGTACCGGACTAGCGGGAGGAATGAAGCAGTACTTC	CASSTGLAGGMKQYF	TRBD2	TRBJ2-7	TRBV19	NA
TGTGCCAGCAGCCTGGACATGAGGAACACTGAAGCTTTCTTT	CASSLDMRNTEAFF	NA	TRBJ1-1	TRBV5-5	once
TGCGCCAGCAGCCCTAGCGAAACAGATACGCAGTATTTT	CASSPSETDTQYF	NA	TRBJ2-3	TRBV5-1	NA
TGCAGTGCAAGTCCGGCGGGACTAGCTGGTTCAGATACGCAGTATTTT	CSASPAGLAGSDTQYF	TRBD2	TRBJ2-3	TRBV20-1	NA
TGTGCCAGCAGGCTCCGGGACCTAGGCGGGACCCAGTACTTC	CASRLRDLGGTQYF	NA	TRBJ2-5	TRBV5-6	NA
TGTGCTAGTGGTTTGGTCGTGGGACAGGGCAATCAGCCCCAGCATTTT	CASGLVVGQGNQPQHF	TRBD1	TRBJ1-5	TRBV12-5	NA
TGTGCCAGCAGTTTAGGTTTCCATTCACCCCTCCACTTT	CASSLGFHSPLHF	NA	TRBJ1-6	TRBV12-3/TRBV12-4	NA
TGTGCCAGCAGCTTAGTCCCGCAACTGGGACTAGCGGGGGCGAAGACCCAGTACTTC	CASSLVPQLGLAGAKTQYF	TRBD2	TRBJ2-5	TRBV7-6	NA
TGTGCCTGGAGGTTGGGGGCGGATACGAACACCGGGGAGCTGTTTTTT	CAWRLGADTNTGELFF	NA	TRBJ2-2	TRBV30	NA
TGTGCCTGGAGTGCACCGGGACATAGCTTTAGGGAGCTGTTTTTT	CAWSAPGHSFRELFF	NA	TRBJ2-2	TRBV30	NA
TGTGCCAGTAGTACGGCTGGGGTGGGAAATGAGCAGTTCTTC	CASSTAGVGNEQFF	NA	TRBJ2-1	TRBV19	NA